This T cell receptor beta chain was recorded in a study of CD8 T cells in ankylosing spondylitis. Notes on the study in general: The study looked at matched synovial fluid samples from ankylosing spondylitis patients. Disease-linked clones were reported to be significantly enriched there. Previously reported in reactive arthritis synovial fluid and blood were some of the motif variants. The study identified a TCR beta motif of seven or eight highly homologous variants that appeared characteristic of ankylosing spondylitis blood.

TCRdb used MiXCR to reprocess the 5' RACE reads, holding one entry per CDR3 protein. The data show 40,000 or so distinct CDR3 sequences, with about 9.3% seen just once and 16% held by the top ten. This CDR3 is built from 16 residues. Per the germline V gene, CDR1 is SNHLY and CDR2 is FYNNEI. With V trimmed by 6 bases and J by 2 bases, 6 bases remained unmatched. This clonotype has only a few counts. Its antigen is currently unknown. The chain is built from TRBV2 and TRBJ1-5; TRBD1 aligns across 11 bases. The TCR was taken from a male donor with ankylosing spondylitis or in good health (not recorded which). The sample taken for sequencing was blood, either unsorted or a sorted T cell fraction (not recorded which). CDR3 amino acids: CASRAGTGGGNQPQHF. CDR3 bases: TGTGCCAGCAGAGCCGGGACAGGGGGTGGCAATCAGCCCCAGCATTTT.